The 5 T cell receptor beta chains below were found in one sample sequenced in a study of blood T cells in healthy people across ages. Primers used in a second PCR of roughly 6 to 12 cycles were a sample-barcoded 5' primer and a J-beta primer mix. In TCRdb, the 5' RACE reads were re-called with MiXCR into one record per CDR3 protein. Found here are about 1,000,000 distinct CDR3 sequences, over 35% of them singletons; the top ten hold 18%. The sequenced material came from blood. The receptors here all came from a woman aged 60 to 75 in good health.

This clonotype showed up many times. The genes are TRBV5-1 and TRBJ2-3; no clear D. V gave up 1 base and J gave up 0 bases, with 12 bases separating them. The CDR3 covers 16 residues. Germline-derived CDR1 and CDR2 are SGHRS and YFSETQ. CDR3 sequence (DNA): TGCGCCAGCAGCTTGAACTCCGTGGACAGCACAGATACGCAGTATTTT. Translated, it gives CASSLNSVDSTDTQYF.

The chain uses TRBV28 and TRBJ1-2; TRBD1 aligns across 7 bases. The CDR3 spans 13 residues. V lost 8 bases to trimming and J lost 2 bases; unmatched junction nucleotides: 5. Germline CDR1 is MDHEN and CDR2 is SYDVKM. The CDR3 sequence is CASAGQANYGYTF. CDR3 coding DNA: TGTGCCAGCGCCGGACAGGCAAACTATGGCTACACCTTC.

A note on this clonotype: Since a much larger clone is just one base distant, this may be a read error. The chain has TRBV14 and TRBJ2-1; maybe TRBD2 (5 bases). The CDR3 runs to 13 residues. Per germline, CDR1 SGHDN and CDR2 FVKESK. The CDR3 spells CASNQDLLGEQFF. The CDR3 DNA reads TGTGCCAGCAACCAAGATCTACTAGGCGAGCAGTTCTTC.

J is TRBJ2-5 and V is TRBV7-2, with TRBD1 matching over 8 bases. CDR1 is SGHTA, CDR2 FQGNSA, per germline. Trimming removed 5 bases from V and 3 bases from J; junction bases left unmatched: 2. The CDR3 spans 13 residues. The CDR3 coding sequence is TGTGCCAGCAGCCGGGGACAGGAAGAGACCCAGTACTTC. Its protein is CASSRGQEETQYF.

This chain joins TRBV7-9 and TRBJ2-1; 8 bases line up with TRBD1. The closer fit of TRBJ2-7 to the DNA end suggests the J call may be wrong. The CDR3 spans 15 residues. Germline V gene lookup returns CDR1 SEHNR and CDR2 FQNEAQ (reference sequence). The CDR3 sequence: CASSLALQGANEQYF. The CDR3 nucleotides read TGTGCCAGCAGCTTAGCGCTCCAGGGGGCAAACGAGCAGTACTTC.